Each of the 31 T cell receptor beta chains below was sequenced from the same sample in a study of OX40 agonist ivuxolimab in advanced cancers. Profiled with immunoSEQ multiplex PCR; TCRdb holds only in-frame clones, not every one. This sample has tens of thousands of clones; around 86% occur once, and the top ten carry 0.88%. The sequences come from CD4+ or CD8+ T cells sorted from blood, collected in a trial of the OX40 agonist ivuxolimab. The source is an adult with an advanced solid tumor such as melanoma, head and neck, liver or kidney cancer.

The V and J genes are TRBV18 and TRBJ2-5; D is unresolved. V was cut by 6 bases and J by 0 bases, with 14 bases left in between. Per germline, CDR1 KGHSH and CDR2 LQKENI. This CDR3 region has 15 residues. CDR3 coding DNA: TGTGCCAGCTCTCATACCCCCGGGCACCAAGAGACCCAGTACTTC. This translates into CASSHTPGHQETQYF. The entire variable domain, with the rest obtained from reference TRBV18 and TRBJ2-5, is as follows: NAGVMQNPRHLVRRRGQEARLRCSPMKGHSHVYWYRQLPEEGLKFMVYLQKENIIDESGMPKERFSAEFPKEGPSILRIQQVVRGDSAAYFCASSHTPGHQETQYFGPGTRLLVL.

The chain carries TRBV29-1 and TRBJ2-7; 10 positions agree with TRBD1. CDR1 and CDR2 from the germline V gene are SQVTM and ANQGSEA. V lost 7 bases to trimming and J lost 2 bases; unmatched junction nucleotides: 2. The CDR3 is 12 amino acids. The chain's CDR3 is CSGGQGAYEQYF. The CDR3 DNA reads as TGCAGCGGCGGACAGGGGGCCTACGAGCAGTACTTC.

V is TRBV6-1 and J is TRBJ2-7, with 10 nucleotides matching TRBD1. The CDR3 is 15 residues long. Germline V gene data show CDR1 as MNHNS and CDR2 as SASEGT. V lost 4 bases, J lost 8 bases, and 11 bases stayed unmatched. The CDR3 loop is CASSVRDRGLVKQYF. CDR3 DNA sequence: TGTGCCAGCAGTGTCCGAGACAGGGGGCTGGTAAAGCAGTACTTC.

The rearrangement uses TRBV5-1 and TRBJ1-1; 7 positions match TRBD1. J was trimmed by 4 bases and V by 1 base; bases with no gene match: 4. Germline V gives CDR1 SGHRS, CDR2 YFSETQ. The CDR3 length is 14 residues. CDR3 DNA: TGCGCCAGCAGCTTGAAGGCAGGGGGCACTGAAGCTTTCTTT. Its protein product is CASSLKAGGTEAFF.

The chain couples TRBV4-1 to TRBJ2-3; 11 bases fit TRBD2. V trimming: 4 bases; J trimming: 0 bases; junction bases outside the gene matches: 3. CDR1 MGHRA and CDR2 YSYEKL come from the germline V gene. The CDR3 totals 16 residues. CDR3 loop: CASSRGLAGSTDTQYF. CDR3 nucleotides: TGCGCCAGCAGCCGTGGACTAGCGGGTAGCACAGATACGCAGTATTTT.

The CDR3 reads CASSLGDTQYF. The DNA of the CDR3 is TGTGCCAGCAGCTTAGGAGATACGCAGTATTTT. The chain uses TRBV11-3 and TRBJ2-3; D unclear. The germline V gene has CDR1 SGHNT and CDR2 YENEEA. The CDR3 is 11 amino acids. Trimming removed 1 base from V and 5 bases from J, with 1 base in between.

This clone showed up just once. This chain joins TRBV28 and TRBJ2-1; D remains unclear. The CDR3 runs to 15 residues. Trimming left V 6 bases short and J 2 bases short, with 14 bases between. CDR1 and CDR2 from the germline V gene are MDHEN and SYDVKM. The chain's CDR3 is CASRDMAQTYNEQFF. In nucleotides, the CDR3 is TGTGCCAGCAGAGACATGGCACAGACCTACAATGAGCAGTTCTTC.

This chain connects TRBV4-2 to TRBJ2-7, with 11 nucleotides matching TRBD2. The ends lost 4 bases at V and 0 bases at J; junction bases unmatched: 8. The CDR3 covers 17 residues. From germline, CDR1 is LGHNA and CDR2 YNFKEQ. The CDR3 DNA sequence: TGTGCCAGCAGCCTTACTAGCGGGGGTCGCGACTCCTACGAGCAGTACTTC. Protein: CASSLTSGGRDSYEQYF.

The CDR3 region is CSVADRSEAFF. CDR3 nucleotides: TGCAGCGTCGCGGACAGAAGTGAAGCTTTCTTT. The chain uses TRBV29-1 and TRBJ1-1; possible D gene TRBD1, 6 bases. V lost 6 bases, J lost 7 bases, and 12 bases lay in between. This CDR3 is built from 11 residues. Germline CDR1 is SQVTM and CDR2 is ANQGSEA.

The chain joins TRBV25-1 to TRBJ1-1; D unclear. This CDR3 is built from 15 residues. Germline V gene data show CDR1 as MGHDK and CDR2 as SYGVNS. V was trimmed by 1 base and J by 0 bases, leaving 9 bases between them. The CDR3 loop is CASSESPALNTEAFF. The CDR3, as DNA: TGTGCCAGCAGTGAATCCCCAGCCTTGAACACTGAAGCTTTCTTT.

This sequence joins TRBV18 and TRBJ2-2; 8 bases match TRBD1. Germline trimming cut 3 bases from V and 3 bases from J; bases unmatched to any gene: 3. Germline values: CDR1 KGHSH, CDR2 LQKENI. The CDR3 has 15 amino acids. The CDR3 DNA reads TGTGCCAGCTCACCCCAACAGGGGGACACCGGGGAGCTGTTTTTT. Translation: CASSPQQGDTGELFF.

This clone is medium-sized (0.01 to 0.1%). The sample carries other DNA sequences with the same CDR3. This rearrangement joins TRBV27 to TRBJ1-1; possible D gene TRBD1, 6 bases. Germline assignment: CDR1 MNHEY and CDR2 SMNVEV (reference sequence). The V end was cut by 7 bases, the J end by 1 base, with 13 bases between. The CDR3 contains 14 residues. The chain's CDR3 is CASNRQGPNTEAFF. The CDR3 nucleotides are TGTGCCAGCAATAGGCAGGGGCCGAACACTGAAGCTTTCTTT.

In DNA form, the CDR3 reads TGTGCCTGGAGGCGACAGTTGAACACTGAAGCTTTCTTT. It codes for CAWRRQLNTEAFF. The gene calls are TRBV30 and TRBJ1-1, with D maybe TRBD1 (5 bases). This CDR3 region has 13 residues. Trimming left V 3 bases short and J 0 bases short, with 8 bases between. Germline V gives CDR1 GTSNPN, CDR2 SVGIG (reference sequence).

This sequence joins TRBV10-3 and TRBJ2-3; 8 positions agree with TRBD2. V shed 6 bases, J shed 0 bases, and the junction held 11 bases outside the gene matches. Germline V gene sequence: CDR1 ENHRY, CDR2 SYGVKD. The CDR3 totals 17 residues. CDR3 coding DNA: TGTGCCATCAGCCGGGAGGGTCGAGGGGTAAGCACAGATACGCAGTATTTT. Its translation is CAISREGRGVSTDTQYF.

The chain recombines TRBV18 with TRBJ2-5, with D unclear. The CDR3 contains 13 residues. Trimming shortened V by 2 bases and J by 2 bases, and 6 bases separated the two germline ends. Germline CDR1 KGHSH, CDR2 LQKENI. CDR3 loop: CASSPIQQETQYF. CDR3 coding DNA: TGTGCCAGCTCACCAATACAGCAAGAGACCCAGTACTTC. Combining the CDR3 with reference TRBV18 and TRBJ2-5 gives the whole variable domain NAGVMQNPRHLVRRRGQEARLRCSPMKGHSHVYWYRQLPEEGLKFMVYLQKENIIDESGMPKERFSAEFPKEGPSILRIQQVVRGDSAAYFCASSPIQQETQYFGPGTRLLVL.

The chain couples TRBV11-1 to TRBJ1-1; 9 nucleotides align to TRBD1. V shed 5 bases and J 5 bases; nucleotides not matched to a gene: 3. The CDR3 is made up of 13 amino acids. Germline lookup yields CDR1 SGHAT and CDR2 FQDESV (reference sequence). CDR3: CASSTGGSTEAFF. DNA for the CDR3: TGTGCCAGCAGCACAGGGGGCAGTACTGAAGCTTTCTTT.

The chain uses TRBV5-5 and TRBJ1-3; D not resolved. The V gene's germline CDR1 is SGHKS and CDR2 YYEKEE (reference sequence). V was cut by 2 bases and J by 4 bases, with 13 bases left in between. The CDR3 contains 15 residues. This chain's CDR3 is CASSFYLEIGNTIYF. CDR3 coding DNA: TGTGCCAGCAGCTTTTATCTGGAGATAGGAAACACCATATATTTT.

J is TRBJ2-5 and V is TRBV5-1, with no clear D. V was trimmed by 0 bases and J by 5 bases, leaving 8 bases between them. Germline lookup yields CDR1 SGHRS and CDR2 YFSETQ. CDR3 length equals 13 residues. CDR3 sequence reads: CASSLGAGETQYF. CDR3 DNA sequence: TGCGCCAGCAGCTTGGGGGCTGGGGAGACCCAGTACTTC.

The CDR3 loop is CAWSVRGDQPQHF. The CDR3 region has the DNA TGTGCCTGGAGTGTAAGGGGGGACCAGCCCCAGCATTTT. The gene calls are TRBV30 and TRBJ1-5; tentatively, D is TRBD1 (6 bases). CDR1 GTSNPN and CDR2 SVGIG come from the germline V gene (reference sequence). The CDR3 has 13 amino acids. Trimming left V 0 bases short and J 7 bases short, with 10 bases between.

The chain couples TRBV11-2 to TRBJ2-7, with 8 bases lining up with TRBD2. The CDR3 extends over 16 amino acids. V was pared by 5 bases and J by 3 bases, with 12 bases of the junction left unmatched. Germline V gene sequence: CDR1 SGHAT, CDR2 FQNNGV. CDR3: CASSPPGVAGYYEQYF. In nucleotides, the CDR3 is TGTGCCAGCAGCCCCCCAGGGGTAGCGGGGTACTACGAGCAGTACTTC. Based on the CDR3 plus reference TRBV11-2 and TRBJ2-7, the full variable domain is EAGVAQSPRYKIIEKRQSVAFWCNPISGHATLYWYQQILGQGPKLLIQFQNNGVVDDSQLPKDRFSAERLKGVDSTLKIQPAKLEDSAVYLCASSPPGVAGYYEQYFGPGTRLTVT.

V gene TRBV6-6 combines with J gene TRBJ2-5; tentative D call: TRBD2 (5 bases). The V end was cut by 2 bases, the J end by 0 bases, with 10 bases between. Germline V gene data show CDR1 as MNHNY and CDR2 as SVGAGI (reference sequence). The CDR3 sequence is 15 residues long. CDR3 sequence: CASSYQDLHQETQYF. The CDR3, as DNA: TGTGCCAGCAGTTACCAGGACTTACACCAAGAGACCCAGTACTTC.

The chain combines TRBV27 with TRBJ1-2; 7 bases map to TRBD1. Germline-derived CDR1 and CDR2 are MNHEY and SMNVEV (reference sequence). CDR3 length: 14 residues. V gave up 0 bases and J gave up 5 bases; unmatched junction bases: 3. CDR3 loop: CASSLSPRGYGYTF. The CDR3 coding sequence is TGTGCCAGCAGTTTATCGCCCAGGGGGTATGGCTACACCTTC.

The genes are TRBV6-6 and TRBJ2-3; unclear D gene. Germline V CDR1 and CDR2: MNHNY, SVGAGI (reference sequence). This CDR3 is 15 amino acids long. The germline V and J ends were trimmed by 6 bases and 2 bases, with 15 bases remaining between them. The chain's CDR3 is CASRLAQIYTDTQYF. The CDR3 DNA is TGTGCCAGCAGGTTAGCCCAGATTTACACAGATACGCAGTATTTT.

This clone turned up a few times. The chain is built from TRBV19 and TRBJ1-6; tentative D call: TRBD1 (5 bases). The V and J ends lost 4 bases and 4 bases respectively, with 11 bases between them. Germline CDR1 and CDR2: LNHDA and SQIVND (reference sequence). The CDR3 loop spans 15 amino acids. CDR3 region: CASSTGTLYNSPLHF. CDR3 DNA: TGTGCCAGTAGTACCGGGACCCTGTATAATTCACCCCTCCACTTT.

V gene TRBV11-2 combines with J gene TRBJ1-4; maybe TRBD1 (6 bases). The germline V gene encodes CDR1 SGHAT and CDR2 FQNNGV. This CDR3 is 15 amino acids long. Trimming took off 5 bases at V and 7 bases at J, with 17 bases between the two ends. The CDR3 bases are TGTGCCAGCAGCCATTGGCAGGGGCGGAGTGAAAAACTGTTTTTT. It translates to CASSHWQGRSEKLFF.

This chain connects TRBV4-1 to TRBJ2-6, with 7 nucleotides matching TRBD1. This CDR3 contains 16 residues. The trim removed 2 bases at V and 0 bases at J, leaving 1 base unmatched. Germline CDR1 is MGHRA and CDR2 is YSYEKL. The CDR3 region is CASSQSGGSGANVLTF. CDR3 nucleotide sequence: TGCGCCAGCAGCCAATCAGGGGGCTCTGGGGCCAACGTCCTGACTTTC.

This clone appeared a few times. This rearrangement joins TRBV5-1 to TRBJ2-2; a possible D gene is TRBD2 (5 bases). The germline CDR1 and CDR2 sequences are SGHRS and YFSETQ. V was cut by 8 bases and J by 13 bases, with 15 bases left in between. This CDR3 is built from 11 residues. The CDR3 is CASGPERALFF. The DNA of the CDR3 is TGCGCCAGTGGGCCAGAGAGGGCGCTGTTTTTT.

This rearrangement joins TRBV5-8 to TRBJ2-5; D gene unclear. Per germline, CDR1 SGHTS and CDR2 YDEGEE. Trimming shortened V by 2 bases and J by 3 bases, and 11 bases separated the two germline ends. The CDR3 is made up of 14 amino acids. The CDR3 protein is CASSFSGHKETQYF. As DNA, the CDR3 is TGTGCCAGCAGCTTCTCTGGGCACAAAGAGACCCAGTACTTC. Full variable domain (rest looked up from reference TRBV5-8 and TRBJ2-5): EAGVTQSPTHLIKTRGQQATLRCSPISGHTSVYWYQQALGLGLQFLLWYDEGEERNRGNFPPRFSGRQFPNYSSELNVNALELEDSALYLCASSFSGHKETQYFGPGTRLLVL.

The sample holds one count of this clone. A read error may account for a junction end that differs from germline. The CDR3 coding sequence is TGTGCTAGCAGCCCCGGACTAGCGGGGACTAGCACAGATACGCAGTATTTT. Its translation is CASSPGLAGTSTDTQYF. J is TRBJ2-3 and V is TRBV7-7; 12 bases fit TRBD2. The CDR3 loop spans 17 amino acids. Per the germline V gene, CDR1 is SSHAT and CDR2 is FNYEAQ (reference sequence).

V and J are TRBV5-6 and TRBJ2-1; TRBD2 agrees at 10 bases. The CDR3 runs to 17 residues. The germline gives CDR1 SGHDT, CDR2 YYEEEE. J lost 3 bases, V lost 1 base, and 7 bases had no gene match. In nucleotides, the CDR3 is TGTGCCAGCAGCTTGTGGGGGGGACTAGCGTTCTACAATGAGCAGTTCTTC. This codes for CASSLWGGLAFYNEQFF. The full variable domain, with the rest looked up from reference TRBV5-6 and TRBJ2-1, is DAGVTQSPTHLIKTRGQQVTLRCSPKSGHDTVSWYQQALGQGPQFIFQYYEEEERQRGNFPDRFSGHQFPNYSSELNVNALLLGDSALYLCASSLWGGLAFYNEQFFGPGTRLTVL.

The gene calls are TRBV19 and TRBJ1-5; D gene ambiguous. V gave up 5 bases and J gave up 3 bases, with 11 bases separating them. CDR3 size: 14 residues. Germline V gene data show CDR1 as LNHDA and CDR2 as SQIVND (reference sequence). DNA of the CDR3: TGTGCCAGTAGTGAGGCAGAACTCAATCAGCCCCAGCATTTT. It is translated as CASSEAELNQPQHF. Supplemented by reference TRBV19 and TRBJ1-5, the full variable domain reads DGGITQSPKYLFRKEGQNVTLSCEQNLNHDAMYWYRQDPGQGLRLIYYSQIVNDFQKGDIAEGYSVSREKKESFPLTVTSAQKNPTAFYLCASSEAELNQPQHFGDGTRLSIL.